Listed below are T cell receptor beta chains from one sample, sequenced in a study of metastatic and nonmetastatic thyroid tumors. TCRdb reassembled clones from the PCR reads with MiXCR. The sample records fewer than 35,000 clones, less than 25% being singletons. The source material was blood. All receptors derive from a female donor with papillary thyroid cancer or a benign thyroid nodule (not recorded which). Some clones in this sample may be carry-over from other donors' samples. Each CDR3 is given with its conserved first and last residue. A D gene is named only where the DNA matches it firmly. The listing skips clone size in some rows; elsewhere it reads once, few, many or a size class.

V: TRBV18
size: many
D: TRBD2
J: TRBJ2-1
DNA: TGTGCCAGCTCACTTAGCGGGAGCATCTACAATGAGCAGTTCTTC
CDR3: CASSLSGSIYNEQFF

V: TRBV11-1
size: many
D: TRBD1
J: TRBJ2-3
DNA: TGTGCCAGCAACTTAGTAACAGGGGGAGTGACAGATACGCAGTATTTT
CDR3: CASNLVTGGVTDTQYF

V: TRBV19
size: many
D: NA
J: TRBJ1-5
DNA: TGTGCCAGTACCCCGATTGATAGCAATCAGCCCCAGCATTTT
CDR3: CASTPIDSNQPQHF

V: TRBV20-1
size: many
D: NA
J: TRBJ1-1
DNA: TGCAGTGCTGATTGGTTGGGGTCTTTCTTT
CDR3: CSADWLGSFF

V: TRBV11-1
size: NA
D: NA
J: TRBJ2-1
DNA: TGTGCCAGCACCCCCCTTGGACACCGCGTCTACAATGAGCAGTTCTTC
CDR3: CASTPLGHRVYNEQFF

V: TRBV19
size: NA
D: NA
J: TRBJ1-2
DNA: TGTGCCACCCGGGACCTCTATGGCTACACCTTC
CDR3: CATRDLYGYTF

V: TRBV18
size: medium-sized
D: TRBD2
J: TRBJ2-7
DNA: TGTGCCAGCTCACCTACGACTAGCGGGTACGAGCAGTACTTC
CDR3: CASSPTTSGYEQYF

V: TRBV3-1
size: many
D: TRBD1
J: TRBJ2-1
DNA: TGTGCCAGCAGCCAAGTTTGGGACAGGGCGCTGGAGAATGAGCAGTTCTTC
CDR3: CASSQVWDRALENEQFF

V: TRBV12-3/TRBV12-4
size: NA
D: TRBD2
J: TRBJ2-7
DNA: TGTCCCAGCAGTCGGACTCTAGCGGGAACCTACGAGCAGTACTTC
CDR3: CPSSRTLAGTYEQYF

V: TRBV2
size: NA
D: NA
J: TRBJ2-2
DNA: TGTGCCAGCAGTGAGCTCGGGGGCACCGGGGAGCTGTTTTTT
CDR3: CASSELGGTGELFF

V: TRBV25-1
size: many
D: NA
J: TRBJ2-1
DNA: TGTGCCAGCAGTGAACCGGCCAGCCACAATGAGCAGTTCTTC
CDR3: CASSEPASHNEQFF

V: TRBV15
size: NA
D: NA
J: TRBJ1-2
DNA: TGTGCCACCAGCCGTACAGGTGACTATGGCTACACCTTC
CDR3: CATSRTGDYGYTF

V: TRBV12-3/TRBV12-4
size: many
D: NA
J: TRBJ1-1
DNA: TGTGCCAGCAGTTTAGGGGTGAACACTGAAGCTTTCTTT
CDR3: CASSLGVNTEAFF

V: TRBV20-1
size: many
D: TRBD1
J: TRBJ1-1
DNA: TGCAGTGCAGGACAGGCTTTGAACACTGAAGCTTTCTTT
CDR3: CSAGQALNTEAFF

V: TRBV7-3
size: many
D: NA
J: TRBJ2-2
DNA: TGTGCCAGCAGCTTATCTAGCAGGGGCACCGGGGAGCTGTTTTTT
CDR3: CASSLSSRGTGELFF

V: TRBV20-1
size: many
D: NA
J: TRBJ2-1
DNA: TGCAGTGCTAGGGGCGGACACAATGAGCAGTTCTTC
CDR3: CSARGGHNEQFF

V: TRBV13
size: NA
D: NA
J: TRBJ2-3
DNA: TGTGCCAGCATCCTTCGGGCAGGCCGTTCCACAGATACTCAGTATTTT
CDR3: CASILRAGRSTDTQYF

V: TRBV20-1
size: NA
D: TRBD2
J: TRBJ2-1
DNA: TGCAGTGCTAATTATCCGGGACTACCTTACAATGAGCAGTTCTTC
CDR3: CSANYPGLPYNEQFF

V: TRBV11-3
size: NA
D: NA
J: TRBJ2-3
DNA: TGTGCCAGCAGCTCAAGTTGGGCAGATACGCAGTATTTT
CDR3: CASSSSWADTQYF

V: TRBV5-8
size: few
D: NA
J: TRBJ2-3
DNA: TGTGCAGACGGTAGGGCCCACACAGATACGCAGTATTTT
CDR3: CADGRAHTDTQYF

V: TRBV6-1
size: many
D: TRBD1
J: TRBJ2-3
DNA: TGTGCCAGCAGTGAGTCACAAGGGGGCCCAAGCACAGATACGCAGTATTTT
CDR3: CASSESQGGPSTDTQYF

V: TRBV6-1
size: many
D: NA
J: TRBJ2-2
DNA: TGTGCCAGCAGTGAAGGGGATACCGGGGAGCTGTTTTTT
CDR3: CASSEGDTGELFF

V: TRBV7-2
size: many
D: NA
J: TRBJ2-4
DNA: TGTGCCAGCAGCTATGGCGGCTTAGCCAAAAACATTCAGTACTTC
CDR3: CASSYGGLAKNIQYF

V: TRBV19
size: many
D: NA
J: TRBJ2-5
DNA: TGTGCCAGTAGTATGGCTCCAGAGAAAGAGACCCAGTACTTC
CDR3: CASSMAPEKETQYF

V: TRBV5-6
size: many
D: TRBD2
J: TRBJ2-1
DNA: TGTGCCAGCAGCCCTCTCGGCGGGAGGTTCAACAATGAGCAGTTCTTC
CDR3: CASSPLGGRFNNEQFF

V: TRBV27
size: many
D: NA
J: TRBJ2-1
DNA: TGTGCCAGCAGTTTCCCGGACTGGACGACTCGGAATGAGCAGTTCTTC
CDR3: CASSFPDWTTRNEQFF

V: TRBV4-1
size: NA
D: NA
J: TRBJ1-2
DNA: TGCGCCAGCAGCCAAGCAGATGCGAATCGGGGCTACACCTTC
CDR3: CASSQADANRGYTF

V: TRBV7-9
size: many
D: NA
J: TRBJ2-7
DNA: TGTGCCAGCAGCGGAGGGACGGTACCTACAACGTACGAGCAGTACTTC
CDR3: CASSGGTVPTTYEQYF